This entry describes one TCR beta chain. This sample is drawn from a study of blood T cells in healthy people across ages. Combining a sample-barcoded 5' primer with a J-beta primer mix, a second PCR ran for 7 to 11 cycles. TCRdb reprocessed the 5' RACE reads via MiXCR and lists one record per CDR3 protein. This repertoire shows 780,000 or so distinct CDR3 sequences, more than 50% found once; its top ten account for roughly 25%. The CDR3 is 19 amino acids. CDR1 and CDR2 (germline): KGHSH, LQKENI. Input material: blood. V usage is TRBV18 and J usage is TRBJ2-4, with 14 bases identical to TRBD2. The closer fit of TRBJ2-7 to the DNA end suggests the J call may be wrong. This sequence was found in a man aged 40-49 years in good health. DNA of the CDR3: TGTGCCAGCTCCCCAGCCCTAACGGGACTAGCGGGAGAACTCTACGAGCAGTACTTC. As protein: CASSPALTGLAGELYEQYF.